This TCR beta chain was retrieved from a study of cytomegalovirus exposure and HLA in healthy donors. Study-wide results and limits: The study designated fewer than 200 TCR beta chains cytomegalovirus-associated. Accurate HLA-A and HLA-B prediction from TCR beta sequences was reported for most subjects.

With 7 bases clipped from V and 4 bases from J, the junction kept 6 bases outside the gene matches. CDR3 length equals 14 residues. CDR1 is SGHTA, CDR2 FQGNSA, per germline. Regarding this clone: Antigen: not known.

A multiplex PCR was run with 60 Vbeta primers and 13 Jbeta primers. Measured with immunoSEQ multiplex PCR; TCRdb has only the in-frame clones, and not every one. The table shows around 80,000 clones, with roughly 72% occurring only once. Sequences were obtained from PBMCs. The receptor was derived from a man between 40 and 49 years old in good health and CMV-seropositive. The rearrangement joins TRBV7-2 to TRBJ2-7; 11 nucleotides line up with TRBD2. CDR3 amino acids: CASITLAGGYEQYF. The DNA of the CDR3 is TGTGCCAGCATCACCCTAGCGGGAGGATACGAGCAGTACTTC. Drawing the rest from reference TRBV7-2 and TRBJ2-7, the complete variable domain is GAGVSQSPSNKVTEKGKDVELRCDPISGHTALYWYRQSLGQGLEFLIYFQGNSAPDKSGLPSDRFSAERTGGSVSTLTIQRTQQEDSAVYLCASITLAGGYEQYFGPGTRLTVT.